This T cell receptor beta chain was recovered during a study of tumor-infiltrating lymphocytes in localized non-small cell lung cancer (dated by TCRdb to about 2021). For the study in its entirety: The cohort covered several histologies, both smokers and never-smokers, and patients whose samples were collected after neoadjuvant chemotherapy. Each patient contributed resected tumor tissue and uninvolved lung tissue from the same patient, described as non-adjacent to the tumor. In total, the ICON cohort consisted of approximately 140 surgical patients with localized non-small cell lung cancer who had their tumors resected. The paired tumor versus uninvolved lung comparison of immunoSEQ T-cell fraction included fewer than 65 patients. Alongside flow cytometry, multiplex immunofluorescence, RNA-seq, exome sequencing and proteomics, TCR sequencing was applied to the same patients as one of several integrated assays.

The T-cell fraction in tumor and uninvolved lung tissue was obtained from TCR sequencing using the immunoSEQ assay. Regarding the original processing steps: For survival analysis, patients were divided into high (upper tertile) and low (lower two tertiles) T-cell fraction groups, which were compared by log-rank test. A signed-rank test was used to test paired tumor versus uninvolved lung differences in T-cell fraction. TCRdb limited this immuneACCESS table to in-frame rearrangements with V and J called. A share of clones is missing; checked studies link under half to unresolved V genes, and the rest is unexplained. That table furnishes V, J and clone size, whereas the DNA furnished D and trimming. The sample contains some 30,000 clones, approximately 85% of them found a single time. The top ten clones comprise roughly 1.9% of the sample. Remarks on this clone: Its target antigen remains unknown. No base quality values were provided; no much bigger clone lies one nucleotide off.

The first patient joined ICON in early 2016, and enrollment wrapped up when the last patient was enrolled in September 2018. Fresh tumor and matched uninvolved tissue for in-depth immune analyses, including TCR sequencing, were collected from a subcohort of approximately 82 patients. DNA isolated from bulk tissue, without cell sorting, was used for TCR sequencing. The CDR3 holds 13 amino acids from the cysteine to the phenylalanine. Just the 39-base CDR3 DNA is kept, in frame starting at base 1. The junction carries 11 bases between V and J, which are trimmed by 5 bases and 4 bases respectively. From a lookup of the germline V gene, CDR1 and CDR2 are SGHVS and FQNEAQ. On the study overall, not on this receptor specifically: Assay coverage differed among patients according to how much tissue was available, so only a subset of the cohort had TCR sequencing. In line with immunofluorescence CD3 counts, TCRbeta sequencing supported higher T cell infiltration in tumors compared with uninvolved lung tissue. The TCR-derived T-cell fraction showed no difference between the flow cytometry-defined immunotypes IM1 (good prognosis) and IM2 (poor prognosis). Recurrence-free survival showed no association with tumor T-cell fraction from TCR sequencing (p = 0.61). Different pieces of the same tissue were used for different assays, so technical variation could not be separated from intratumor heterogeneity.

What was sequenced was lung tumor tissue. This chain is built from TRBV7-8 and TRBJ1-2, with no D gene named confidently. This TCR derives from a human donor with non-small cell lung cancer. The CDR3 amino acid sequence is: CASSAREAYGYTF. The bases read TGTGCCAGCAGCGCCCGAGAAGCCTATGGCTACACCTTC.